These T cell receptor beta chains were read from a single sample in a study of identical twins. TCRdb independently ran MiXCR on the 5' RACE reads; one entry per CDR3 protein. The data hold 1.5 million to 2 million distinct CDR3 sequences, with roughly a third observed a single time. The material sequenced was cord blood. Receptors originate from a newborn girl in good health. CDR3s include the opening cysteine and the closing phenylalanine or tryptophan. The D gene is left open where the match is weak. Only part of the rows carry a size: once, few, many, or a class if the clone is expanded.

>TRBD1|TRBJ2-7|TRBV2|few
CASRKGQASYEQYF
TGTGCCAGCAGGAAGGGACAGGCTTCCTACGAGCAGTACTTC
>-|TRBJ1-6|TRBV12-5|-
CASGLGGNSPLHF
TGTGCTAGTGGTTTGGGGGGTAATTCACCCCTCCACTTT
>-|TRBJ1-6|TRBV5-1|few
CASSLGQKYNSPLHF
TGCGCCAGCAGCTTGGGACAAAAATATAATTCACCCCTCCACTTT
>-|TRBJ2-7|TRBV29-1|once
CSVERVGASYNEQYF
TGCAGCGTTGAACGGGTAGGGGCCTCCTACAATGAGCAGTACTTC
>-|TRBJ2-1|TRBV5-1|-
CASSSHSGYNEQFF
TGCGCCAGCAGCTCTCATAGCGGTTACAATGAGCAGTTCTTC
>-|TRBJ1-5|TRBV3-1|once
CASSQGVLLANQPQHF
TGTGCCAGCAGCCAAGGGGTCCTTTTGGCCAATCAGCCCCAGCATTTT
>-|TRBJ2-1|TRBV20-1|few
CSARDRRTSNEQFF
TGCAGTGCTAGAGATCGACGGACTTCGAATGAGCAGTTCTTC
>-|TRBJ2-3|TRBV7-2|few
CASSLAQLPSTDTQYF
TGTGCCAGCAGCTTAGCACAACTCCCTAGCACAGATACGCAGTATTTT
>TRBD2|TRBJ2-5|TRBV2|-
CASSVAGRHQETQYF
TGTGCCAGCAGTGTAGCGGGGAGGCACCAAGAGACCCAGTACTTC
>TRBD1|TRBJ2-3|TRBV7-2|-
CASSEGQSTDTQYF
TGTGCCAGCAGCGAGGGACAGAGCACAGATACGCAGTATTTT
>TRBD2|TRBJ2-5|TRBV24-1|-
CATSDPAGRGGQETQYF
TGTGCCACCAGTGATCCTGCGGGACGCGGGGGTCAAGAGACCCAGTACTTC
>TRBD1|TRBJ2-1|TRBV5-1|few
CASSPDRAGQFF
TGCGCCAGCAGCCCGGACAGGGCGGGGCAGTTCTTC
>-|TRBJ2-5|TRBV21-1|-
CASSKDDNNPQETQYF
TGTGCCAGCAGCAAAGACGACAACAATCCCCAAGAGACCCAGTACTTC
>-|TRBJ2-2|TRBV4-1|-
CASSLLRGVNTGELFF
TGCGCCAGCAGCCTACTACGAGGGGTCAACACCGGGGAGCTGTTTTTT
>-|TRBJ1-5|TRBV28|-
CASRLGGDNQPQHF
TGTGCCAGCAGGCTCGGGGGGGACAATCAGCCCCAGCATTTT
>-|TRBJ1-2|TRBV5-6|few
CASSPNFGRNYGYTF
TGTGCCAGCAGCCCAAACTTCGGACGGAACTATGGCTACACCTTC
>-|TRBJ2-6|TRBV9|-
CASSVQGHHKGANVLTF
TGTGCCAGCAGCGTTCAGGGGCATCATAAGGGGGCCAACGTCCTGACTTTC
>TRBD1|TRBJ1-2|TRBV10-3|many
CAISESISHRGYGYTF
TGTGCCATCAGTGAGTCGATTTCGCACAGGGGTTATGGCTACACCTTC
>-|TRBJ1-5|TRBV2|once
CASSDGMPNQHQHF
TGTGCCAGCAGTGACGGGATGCCCAATCAGCACCAGCATTTT
>TRBD1|TRBJ1-6|TRBV7-8|once
CASSPTDRAISPLHF
TGTGCCAGCAGCCCGACGGACAGGGCCATTTCACCCCTCCACTTT
>-|TRBJ1-4|TRBV25-1|-
CASSDRRVTNEELFF
TGTGCCAGCAGTGACCGCAGGGTAACTAATGAAGAACTGTTTTTT
>TRBD1|TRBJ1-1|TRBV2|-
CASSEGSGGTEAFF
TGTGCCAGCAGTGAGGGGTCAGGGGGCACTGAAGCTTTCTTT
>-|TRBJ2-1|TRBV4-1|many
CASSPSRDFYNEQFF
TGCGCCAGCAGCCCTTCACGGGACTTCTACAATGAGCAGTTCTTC
>-|TRBJ1-2|TRBV20-1|-
CSVPTDLANYGYTF
TGCAGTGTCCCGACGGATTTAGCTAACTATGGCTACACCTTC
>TRBD1|TRBJ1-2|TRBV11-2|-
CASSLDGTEGYGYTF
TGTGCCAGCAGCTTAGATGGGACAGAGGGGTATGGCTACACCTTC
>TRBD2|TRBJ2-2|TRBV24-1|-
CATSDLTSVSGELFF
TGTGCCACCAGTGACCTGACTAGCGTCTCCGGGGAGCTGTTTTTT
>-|TRBJ1-1|TRBV2|-
CASRRGQGRAEAFF
TGTGCCAGCAGACGTGGGCAGGGGCGGGCTGAAGCTTTCTTT
>-|TRBJ1-2|TRBV6-2/TRBV6-3|-
CASSYGAGLGVGYTF
TGTGCCAGCAGTTACGGGGCCGGACTAGGGGTTGGCTACACCTTC
>TRBD2|TRBJ2-1|TRBV7-2|few
CASSLFRGGHYNEQFF
TGTGCCAGCAGCTTATTCCGGGGGGGTCACTACAATGAGCAGTTCTTC
>TRBD2|TRBJ2-3|TRBV20-1|-
CSATVAGFTSTDTQYF
TGCAGTGCTACCGTAGCGGGGTTCACTAGCACAGATACGCAGTATTTT
>-|TRBJ1-1|TRBV20-1|few
CSPDRGANTEAFF
TGCAGTCCCGACCGGGGGGCGAACACTGAAGCTTTCTTT
>TRBD1|TRBJ1-2|TRBV10-1|-
CASSESRGTGSYGYTF
TGCGCCAGCAGTGAGTCGAGGGGGACAGGGTCCTATGGCTACACCTTC
>-|TRBJ2-3|TRBV20-1|once
CSARALKRLARGLPLMTDTQYF
TGCAGTGCTAGAGCCCTTAAGAGGCTAGCGAGGGGGCTCCCCTTGATGACAGATACGCAGTATTTT
>-|TRBJ1-2|TRBV4-1|few
CASSQVVERQARGYTF
TGCGCCAGCAGCCAAGTCGTCGAAAGACAGGCTAGGGGCTACACCTTC